A single sample is the source of the 24 T cell receptor beta chains below, sequenced in a study of vaccination effects on CD4 cells after COVID-19. Prior to sequencing, the ViraFEST assay stimulated PBMC with viral peptide pools, which expanded the antigen-specific CD4+ T cells. At the end of more than 8 days of culture, CD4+ T cells were isolated. As their vaccination, participants received two doses of either BNT162b2 or mRNA-1273. The antigens for these receptors are not known. Profiled with immunoSEQ multiplex PCR; TCRdb holds only in-frame clones, not every one. The sample carries around 20,000 clones, 70% to 80% recorded once. Sequences were derived from CD4+ T cells from PBMCs cultured with HCoV-229E spike peptides, sampled after COVID-19 vaccination. The receptors stem from a human donor who received a COVID-19 vaccine.

The rearrangement links TRBV19 to TRBJ1-5; 7 bases align to TRBD1. CDR3 length equals 14 residues. Germline assignment: CDR1 LNHDA and CDR2 SQIVND (reference sequence). The J segment lost 3 bases and the V segment lost 6 bases, leaving 5 bases of the junction unmatched. CDR3 in amino acids: CASSQGVDNQPQHF. The CDR3 DNA reads as TGTGCCAGTAGCCAGGGGGTTGACAATCAGCCCCAGCATTTT.

The chain has TRBV13 and TRBJ2-3; tentative D call: TRBD2 (5 bases). The CDR3 spans 17 residues. The germline V and J ends were trimmed by 4 bases and 5 bases, with 22 bases remaining between them. Per germline, CDR1 PRHDT and CDR2 FYEKMQ (reference sequence). CDR3 region: CASSSEFGVQRVDTQYF. The CDR3 DNA is TGTGCCAGCAGCTCTGAATTCGGGGTCCAGCGAGTAGATACGCAGTATTTT. Drawing the rest from reference TRBV13 and TRBJ2-3, the complete variable domain is AAGVIQSPRHLIKEKRETATLKCYPIPRHDTVYWYQQGPGQDPQFLISFYEKMQSDKGSIPDRFSAQQFSDYHSELNMSSLELGDSALYFCASSSEFGVQRVDTQYFGPGTRLTVL.

The chain is built from TRBV11-1 and TRBJ2-7; possibly TRBD1 for D (5 bases). This CDR3 is 13 amino acids long. CDR1 is SGHAT, CDR2 FQDESV, per germline (reference sequence). V was pared by 1 base and J by 4 bases, with 8 bases between. In DNA, the CDR3 is TGTGCCAGCAGCTTAGGACAGAGATACGAGCAGTACTTC. Translating it yields CASSLGQRYEQYF.

This clone was seen a few times. The chain employs TRBV7-9 and TRBJ2-5; 13 positions agree with TRBD2. The V and J ends lost 6 bases and 5 bases, in that order; junction bases with no gene match: 6. CDR3 length: 15 residues. The germline V gene has CDR1 SEHNR and CDR2 FQNEAQ (reference sequence). As DNA, the CDR3 is TGTGCCAGCAGGAGACTAGCGGGAGGAGGGGAGACCCAGTACTTC. Amino acids: CASRRLAGGGETQYF.

The rearrangement joins TRBV7-7 to TRBJ2-3; 8 bases are a match to TRBD2. Germline trimming cut 5 bases from V and 4 bases from J; bases unmatched to any gene: 8. The CDR3 totals 15 residues. CDR1 and CDR2 from the germline V gene are SSHAT and FNYEAQ (reference sequence). CDR3 DNA: TGTGCCAGCAGCCGTACAGCGGGGGTGGCAGATACGCAGTATTTT. Protein: CASSRTAGVADTQYF.

V usage is TRBV7-2 and J usage is TRBJ2-7, with TRBD2 matching 7 bases. The CDR3 totals 15 residues. J lost 3 bases, V lost 2 bases, and 7 bases had no gene match. Germline V gives CDR1 SGHTA, CDR2 FQGNSA. The CDR3: CASSLTAGAGYEQYF. CDR3 DNA: TGTGCCAGCAGCTTAACGGCGGGAGCAGGCTACGAGCAGTACTTC.

This chain links TRBV5-4 with TRBJ1-2, with D perhaps matching TRBD1 (6 bases). This CDR3 contains 14 residues. In germline, CDR1 is SGHNT, CDR2 YYREEE (reference sequence). V gave up 2 bases and J gave up 8 bases, with 16 bases separating them. CDR3: CASSFWGRVKGYTF. The CDR3 DNA reads TGTGCCAGCAGCTTTTGGGGGCGGGTAAAGGGCTACACCTTC.

The CDR3 nucleotides are TGTGCCGGTGGACAGGGAAACACCGGGGAGCTGTTTTTT. Its protein is CAGGQGNTGELFF. The genes are TRBV2 and TRBJ2-2; 8 bases agree with TRBD1. V trimming: 11 bases; J trimming: 2 bases; junction bases outside the gene matches: 4. CDR3 size: 13 residues. Germline V gene lookup returns CDR1 SNHLY and CDR2 FYNNEI.

This clone appeared a few times. The V and J genes are TRBV7-9 and TRBJ2-1, with D hard to call. V gave up 3 bases and J gave up 2 bases, with 8 bases separating them. This CDR3 is built from 14 residues. Looked up from germline, CDR1 is SEHNR and CDR2 is FQNEAQ (reference sequence). The CDR3 sequence: CASSFVETYNEQFF. The CDR3 DNA sequence: TGTGCCAGCAGCTTCGTCGAAACCTACAATGAGCAGTTCTTC.

This rearrangement joins TRBV18 to TRBJ2-7; 9 bases are a match to TRBD1. The trim removed 3 bases at V and 12 bases at J, leaving 9 bases unmatched. The CDR3 length is 13 residues. Germline CDR1 is KGHSH and CDR2 is LQKENI. The CDR3, as DNA: TGTGCCAGCTCACCGGGGACAGGGATGGAATCGTACTTC. It translates to CASSPGTGMESYF.

This rearrangement joins TRBV6-2 or TRBV6-3 to TRBJ2-1; no firm D call. Germline V gene sequence: CDR1 MNHEY, CDR2 SVGEGT. This CDR3 region has 14 residues. V lost 3 bases and J lost 9, with 15 bases in between. This CDR3 is CASSYSPEYGEQFF. CDR3 DNA: TGTGCCAGCAGTTATTCTCCCGAGTACGGTGAGCAGTTCTTC.

V gene TRBV25-1 combines with J gene TRBJ2-7; D gene unclear. Germline lookup yields CDR1 MGHDK and CDR2 SYGVNS. The CDR3 runs 11 residues. With 7 bases removed from V and 3 bases from J, the gap between germline ends came to 7 bases. The CDR3 nucleotides read TGTGCCAGCACAGGCGGCTACGAGCAGTACTTC. This gives the protein CASTGGYEQYF.

This rearrangement joins TRBV18 to TRBJ2-5; tentatively, D is TRBD2 (5 bases). This CDR3 comprises 16 residues. V was cut by 0 bases and J by 5 bases, with 16 bases left in between. Per germline, CDR1 KGHSH and CDR2 LQKENI. The CDR3 region is CASSPPSSASRETQYF. Written as DNA, the CDR3 is TGTGCCAGCTCACCACCGAGTTCAGCTAGCCGGGAGACCCAGTACTTC.

The chain joins TRBV5-1 to TRBJ1-2; D might be TRBD1 (6 bases). Between the trimmed V and J ends, which lost 1 base and 0 bases, there was a span of 13 bases. This CDR3 has 16 residues. From germline, CDR1 is SGHRS and CDR2 YFSETQ. Here the CDR3 reads CASSLFRTEANYGYTF. CDR3 coding DNA: TGCGCCAGCAGCTTGTTTCGGACAGAAGCTAACTATGGCTACACCTTC.

This clone appeared a few times. This chain connects TRBV4-1 to TRBJ1-1, with D perhaps matching TRBD1 (6 bases). Trimming stripped 8 bases from V and 4 bases from J, with 20 bases between. CDR3 length: 15 amino acids. Germline CDR1 and CDR2: MGHRA and YSYEKL. Here the CDR3 reads CASQSQGSRRTEAFF. The CDR3 DNA follows: TGCGCCAGCCAGTCGCAGGGGTCCAGGCGCACTGAAGCTTTCTTT.

The V call is TRBV19, the J call TRBJ2-1; D is perhaps TRBD1 or TRBD2 (7 bases each). The germline V gene has CDR1 LNHDA and CDR2 SQIVND (reference sequence). V was cut by 4 bases and J by 0 bases, with 13 bases left in between. CDR3 size: 16 residues. The CDR3, as DNA: TGTGCCAGTAGTACGGGGGGACAGATCTCCTACAATGAGCAGTTCTTC. Protein sequence: CASSTGGQISYNEQFF.

The chain recombines TRBV11-2 with TRBJ1-6; D perhaps matches TRBD1 (6 bases). This CDR3 is built from 15 residues. The V gene's germline CDR1 is SGHAT and CDR2 FQNNGV. Trimming took off 4 bases at V and 8 bases at J, with 15 bases between the two ends. CDR3: CASSSLRGAHSPLHF. DNA for the CDR3: TGTGCCAGCAGCTCGCTTAGGGGGGCGCATTCACCCCTCCACTTT.

CDR3 sequence reads: CASSIIGGGANQDTQYF. The CDR3 DNA reads TGTGCCAGTAGTATTATAGGTGGTGGGGCGAATCAAGATACGCAGTATTTT. This chain connects TRBV19 to TRBJ2-3; a possible D gene is TRBD1 (5 bases). Trimming removed 3 bases at V and 5 bases at J, with 21 bases between. The CDR3 contains 17 residues. Germline lookup yields CDR1 LNHDA and CDR2 SQIVND (reference sequence).

The J gene is TRBJ1-5, the V gene TRBV3-1 (or the pseudogene TRBV3-2); possible D gene TRBD1, 5 bases. Germline CDR1 LGHDT, CDR2 YNNKEL (reference sequence). This CDR3 region has 15 residues. Between the trimmed V and J ends, which lost 1 base and 3 bases, there was a span of 10 bases. Here the CDR3 reads CASSQGWDLNQPQHF. The CDR3 bases are TGTGCCAGCAGCCAAGGGTGGGACCTCAATCAGCCCCAGCATTTT.

The V and J genes are TRBV14 and TRBJ2-5, with D possibly being TRBD2 (6 bases). This CDR3 is built from 15 residues. The germline V and J ends were trimmed by 4 bases and 4 bases, with 16 bases remaining between them. Germline loops: CDR1 SGHDN, CDR2 FVKESK. CDR3 nucleotide sequence: TGTGCCAGCAGCCGTCTAGCGAGGTCGGGAGAGACCCAGTACTTC. The encoded protein is CASSRLARSGETQYF.

The sample holds one count of this clone. The J gene is TRBJ2-5, the V gene TRBV3-1 (or the pseudogene TRBV3-2); 8 positions agree with TRBD2. Trimming at V came to 4 bases and at J to 9 bases, leaving 13 bases not matched to a gene. The CDR3 covers 15 residues. The germline gives CDR1 LGHDT, CDR2 YNNKEL (reference sequence). The CDR3 protein is CASSPTGLAMGAQYF. In DNA, the CDR3 is TGTGCCAGCAGCCCAACCGGACTAGCAATGGGAGCCCAGTACTTC.

The chain employs TRBV18 and TRBJ1-1; D gene unclear. The V end lost 2 bases, the J end lost 5 bases, and 12 bases lay between the germline ends. There are 14 residues in the CDR3. Germline V lookup: CDR1 KGHSH, CDR2 LQKENI. As DNA, the CDR3 is TGTGCCAGCTCACCAGGGGTGGGGAGGACTGAAGCTTTCTTT. It yields the protein CASSPGVGRTEAFF.

The V call is TRBV30, the J call TRBJ2-2; 9 bases are shared with TRBD2. The CDR3 contains 17 residues. Germline V gene data show CDR1 as GTSNPN and CDR2 as SVGIG (reference sequence). J gave up 0 bases and V 4 bases, and 9 bases lay outside the gene matches. CDR3 DNA: TGTGCCTGGACGCGGAAAGGACTAGCGACGAACACCGGGGAGCTGTTTTTT. Its protein is CAWTRKGLATNTGELFF.

CDR3 in amino acids: CAAGRQDNQPQHF. The CDR3 DNA is TGTGCCGCCGGGAGGCAGGACAATCAGCCCCAGCATTTT. V gene TRBV30 combines with J gene TRBJ1-5; D gene uncertain. Germline CDR1 GTSNPN, CDR2 SVGIG (reference sequence). The V end lost 8 bases, the J end lost 3 bases, and 14 bases lay between the germline ends. This CDR3 spans 13 amino acids. The full variable domain, its missing parts supplied by reference TRBV30 and TRBJ1-5, is SQTIHQWPATLVQPVGSPLSLECTVEGTSNPNLYWYRQAAGRGLQLLFYSVGIGQISSEVPQNLSASRPQDRQFILSSKKLLLSDSGFYLCAAGRQDNQPQHFGDGTRLSIL.